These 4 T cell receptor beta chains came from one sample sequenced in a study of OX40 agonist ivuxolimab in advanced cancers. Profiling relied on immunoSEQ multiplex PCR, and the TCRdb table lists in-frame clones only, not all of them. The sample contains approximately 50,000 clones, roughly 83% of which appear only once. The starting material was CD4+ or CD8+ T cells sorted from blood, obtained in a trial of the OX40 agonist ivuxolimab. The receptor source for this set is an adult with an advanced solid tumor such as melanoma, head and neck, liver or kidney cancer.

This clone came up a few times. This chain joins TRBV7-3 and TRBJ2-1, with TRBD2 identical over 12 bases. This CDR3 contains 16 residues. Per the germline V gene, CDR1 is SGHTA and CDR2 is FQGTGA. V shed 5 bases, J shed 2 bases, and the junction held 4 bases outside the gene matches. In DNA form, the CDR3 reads TGTGCCAGCAGCATACTAGCGGGGGGTACCTACAATGAGCAGTTCTTC. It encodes CASSILAGGTYNEQFF.

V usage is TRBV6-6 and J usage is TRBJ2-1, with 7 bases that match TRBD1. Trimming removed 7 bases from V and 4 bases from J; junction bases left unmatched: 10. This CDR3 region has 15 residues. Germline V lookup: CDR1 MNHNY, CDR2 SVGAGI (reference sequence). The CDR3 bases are TGTGCCAGCACCCAAAAGGCAGGGGGTTACAATGAGCAGTTCTTC. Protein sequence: CASTQKAGGYNEQFF.

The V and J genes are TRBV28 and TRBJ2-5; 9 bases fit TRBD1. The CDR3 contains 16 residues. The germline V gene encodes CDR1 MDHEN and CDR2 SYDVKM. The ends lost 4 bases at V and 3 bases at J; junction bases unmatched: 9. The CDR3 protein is CASSSPAGTGKETQYF. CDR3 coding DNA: TGTGCCAGCAGTTCCCCGGCCGGGACAGGGAAAGAGACCCAGTACTTC. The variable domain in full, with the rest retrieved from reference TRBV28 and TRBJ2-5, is DVKVTQSSRYLVKRTGEKVFLECVQDMDHENMFWYRQDPGLGLRLIYFSYDVKMKEKGDIPEGYSVSREKKERFSLILESASTNQTSMYLCASSSPAGTGKETQYFGPGTRLLVL.

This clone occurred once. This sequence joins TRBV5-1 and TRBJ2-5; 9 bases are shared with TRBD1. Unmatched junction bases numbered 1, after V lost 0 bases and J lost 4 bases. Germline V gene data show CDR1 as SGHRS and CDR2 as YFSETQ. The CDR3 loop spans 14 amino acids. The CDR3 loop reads CASSLGTGAETQYF. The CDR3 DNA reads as TGCGCCAGCAGCTTGGGGACAGGGGCAGAGACCCAGTACTTC.